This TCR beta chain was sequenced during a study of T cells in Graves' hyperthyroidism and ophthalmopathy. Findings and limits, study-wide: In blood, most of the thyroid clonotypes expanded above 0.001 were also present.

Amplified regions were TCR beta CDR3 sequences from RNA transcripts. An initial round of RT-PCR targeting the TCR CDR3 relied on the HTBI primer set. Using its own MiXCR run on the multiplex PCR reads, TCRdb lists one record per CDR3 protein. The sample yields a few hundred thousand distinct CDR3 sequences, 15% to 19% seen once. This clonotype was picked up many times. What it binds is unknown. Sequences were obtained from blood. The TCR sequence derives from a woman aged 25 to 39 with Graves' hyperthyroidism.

DNA for the CDR3: TGCAGTGCTAGTGTGACCGGGACATTGAACACTGAAGCTTTCTTT. This gives the protein CSASVTGTLNTEAFF. V and J are TRBV20-1 and TRBJ1-1, with TRBD1 as a possible D gene (6 bases). The CDR3 loop spans 15 amino acids. Per the germline V gene, CDR1 is DFQATT and CDR2 is SNEGSKA (reference sequence). Trimming took 3 bases from V and 0 from J, leaving 14 bases between them.